The T cell receptor (beta chain) described here comes from a study of post-analysis software for immune sequencing data. The table lists this clonotype with a few counts. Its target is not known. Unique molecular identifiers tagged the TCR beta cDNA libraries. Approximately 450,000 cDNA molecules were recovered from an input of roughly 0.95 to 11 million T cells. TCRdb re-called the PCR reads through MiXCR, storing one row per CDR3 protein. The table includes roughly 600,000 distinct CDR3 sequences, about 40% detected once. Study outcomes and limitations: TRBV segments more frequent in patients than in controls numbered a few and included TRBV5-6, TRBV5-1 and TRBV20-1. Multiple sclerosis patients had significantly lower normalized Chao1 diversity than controls.

The V end lost 4 bases, the J end lost 4 bases, and 14 bases lay between the germline ends. Germline V gene lookup returns CDR1 MGHRA and CDR2 YSYEKL. The CDR3 sequence is 15 residues long. The chain uses TRBV4-1 and TRBJ1-5; D possibly corresponds to TRBD1 (5 bases). Specimen: blood. The sequence was obtained from a girl aged 5-17 years with multiple sclerosis. CDR3 region: CASSPVGTRNQPQHF. The CDR3 nucleotides are TGCGCCAGCAGCCCAGTCGGGACCCGTAATCAGCCCCAGCATTTT.